Below, one T cell receptor beta chain is given with its context. As yet, its antigen is unknown. The sample is drawn from a study of OX40 agonist ivuxolimab in advanced cancers. The study's findings and limits: Expanded peripheral T cells had an undetermined antigen specificity.

The protocol was immunoSEQ multiplex PCR, while the TCRdb copy is restricted to in-frame clones and leaves out a portion. Of some 81,000 clones listed, roughly 85% are singletons. This sample comprised CD4+ or CD8+ T cells sorted from blood, obtained in a trial of the OX40 agonist ivuxolimab. This receptor was taken from an adult with an advanced solid tumor such as melanoma, head and neck, liver or kidney cancer.

The CDR3 bases are TGTGCCAGCAGTGATCAGGGGGCGCAGGGAAACACCATATATTTT. It codes for CASSDQGAQGNTIYF. V usage is TRBV2 and J usage is TRBJ1-3; 8 bases align to TRBD1. The germline CDR1 and CDR2 sequences are SNHLY and FYNNEI. The CDR3 sequence is 15 residues long. V lost 3 bases, J lost 4 bases, and 5 bases stayed unmatched.